These T cell receptor beta chains were read from a single sample in a study of blood T cell repertoires in COVID-19. The data were produced by immunoSEQ multiplex PCR, yet TCRdb's version contains in-frame clones alone and is incomplete. The sample carries some 490,000 clones, around nine tenths recorded once. Sequences were obtained from PBMCs or T cells enriched from blood (not recorded which). Receptors were obtained from an older woman who had recovered from COVID-19. Each CDR3 is given with its conserved first and last residue. The D gene is left open where the match is weak. Clone size is not always given. Where it is, it says once, few, many or a class for expanded clones.

d_call	j_call	v_call	clone_size	cdr3_nt	cdr3_aa
TRBD1	TRBJ2-3	TRBV19	-	TGTGCCAGTACCATCAGACAGGGCGGCACAGATACGCAGTATTTT	CASTIRQGGTDTQYF
-	TRBJ1-2	TRBV28	-	TGTGCCAGCAGTTTGAGAAGAGGCCCCTATGGCTACACCTTC	CASSLRRGPYGYTF
-	TRBJ2-3	TRBV7-6	-	TGTGCCAGCAGCTCAGGTATAACAGATACGCAGTATTTT	CASSSGITDTQYF
-	TRBJ1-2	TRBV2	-	TGTGCCAGCAGTTTACAAGGGGCAAACTATGGCTACACCTTC	CASSLQGANYGYTF
-	TRBJ2-5	TRBV5-8	once	TGTGCCAGCAGCATCCTCCAAGAGACCCAGTACTTC	CASSILQETQYF
TRBD1	TRBJ1-2	TRBV5-1	-	TGCGCCAGCAGCTTTACAGGGGAACCAGCCTGGGGCTACACCTTC	CASSFTGEPAWGYTF
-	TRBJ1-2	TRBV5-1	-	TGCGCCAGCAGCCGGACTGAAAAGAACTATGGCTACACCTTC	CASSRTEKNYGYTF
-	TRBJ1-2	TRBV5-1	-	TGCGCCAGCAGTGAGGGACACATCTATGGCTACACCTTC	CASSEGHIYGYTF
-	TRBJ2-4	TRBV9	few	TGTGCCAGCAGCGTAGGAAGTAGGGGGTCCGGGAACATTCAGTACTTC	CASSVGSRGSGNIQYF
-	TRBJ2-1	TRBV28	-	TGTGCCAGCAGTCTGGCGGCGCAGGGCCTCAATGAGCAGTTCTTC	CASSLAAQGLNEQFF
TRBD1	TRBJ2-3	TRBV10-2	-	TGCGCCAGCAGAAGGACAGGAAGCACAGATACGCAGTATTTT	CASRRTGSTDTQYF
-	TRBJ2-7	TRBV12-5	-	TGTGCTAGTGGTCTCGACAGTCAGGCCTACGAGCAGTACTTC	CASGLDSQAYEQYF
TRBD1	TRBJ1-5	TRBV6-1	-	TGTGCCAGCAGTGGGTCCGGTGGGACAGGCTACCGCGGAAGCAATCAGCCCCAGCATTTT	CASSGSGGTGYRGSNQPQHF
-	TRBJ1-1	TRBV10-3	-	TGTGCCATCACCGGACACACGAACACTGAAGCTTTCTTT	CAITGHTNTEAFF
TRBD2	TRBJ2-7	TRBV12-5	-	TGTGCTAGTGGTTTGGGGCTAGCGGCCACGCGCGAGCAGTACTTC	CASGLGLAATREQYF
-	TRBJ1-2	TRBV19	-	TGTGCCACCTCTGACGAAAACGGGGGAGGCTACACCTTC	CATSDENGGGYTF
-	TRBJ1-5	TRBV24-1	-	TGTGCCACCAGTAACGCGGGGGGGAATCAGCCCCAGCATTTT	CATSNAGGNQPQHF
-	TRBJ2-2	TRBV27	-	TGTGCCAGCAGTAAACTACCGGCGGGGGCGCGGACCGGGGAGCTGTTTTTT	CASSKLPAGARTGELFF
-	TRBJ2-3	TRBV6-5	-	TGTGCCAGCAGGGCGGGCCGGACAGATACGCAGTATTTT	CASRAGRTDTQYF
-	TRBJ2-2	TRBV7-9	-	TGTGCCAGCAGCCCTCACTGGACAGCTTCTTTAGTAGGGGAGCTGTTTTTT	CASSPHWTASLVGELFF
TRBD1	TRBJ2-2	TRBV5-1	-	TGCGCCAGCAGCCGCCCGACAGGGGAGAACGGGGAGCTGTTTTTT	CASSRPTGENGELFF
TRBD1	TRBJ1-5	TRBV5-8	few	TGTGCCAGCCCCGACAGGGTCCAAAATCAGCCCCAGCATTTT	CASPDRVQNQPQHF
-	TRBJ1-3	TRBV4-2	-	TGTGCCAGCAGCCGCCTACAGGTGGGCTCTGGAAACACCATATATTTT	CASSRLQVGSGNTIYF
TRBD1	TRBJ2-7	TRBV10-3	-	TGTGCCATCAGTGGACCTACCACGGACAGGCGTAGCCACGAGCAGTACTTC	CAISGPTTDRRSHEQYF
-	TRBJ2-7	TRBV3-1/TRBV3-2	-	TGTGCCAGCAGCCGGGGAAGGGGCGAGCAGTACTTC	CASSRGRGEQYF
TRBD2	TRBJ2-5	TRBV5-1	-	TGCGCCAGCAGCTTTCAACTAGCGGGGGAACAAGAGACCCAGTACTTC	CASSFQLAGEQETQYF
-	TRBJ2-2	TRBV4-2	-	TGTGCCAGCAGCCCAGACACTAGCTACACCGGGGAGCTGTTTTTT	CASSPDTSYTGELFF
-	TRBJ1-1	TRBV5-4	-	TGTGCCAGCAGCTTGGCGAACGGGGGGGGTGAAGCTTTCTTT	CASSLANGGGEAFF
TRBD1	TRBJ2-6	TRBV6-5	-	TGTGCCAGCAGTTACCAGACAGGGACAGGGGCCAACGTCCTGACTTTC	CASSYQTGTGANVLTF
TRBD1	TRBJ2-2	TRBV4-1	-	TGCGCCAGCAGCCAACCGGGCGGACAGGCGAACACCGGGGAGCTGTTTTTT	CASSQPGGQANTGELFF
-	TRBJ2-5	TRBV5-4	-	TGTGCCAGCAGCTCGCCGCGGGGCGGGAAAGAGACCCAGTACTTC	CASSSPRGGKETQYF
-	TRBJ1-6	TRBV6-5	-	TGTGCCAGCAGTCGGAGAAATTCACCCCTCCACTTT	CASSRRNSPLHF
TRBD1	TRBJ2-4	TRBV9	once	TGTGCCAGCAGCTCCTGGGACAGCCTTGGGGCCAAAAACATTCAGTACTTC	CASSSWDSLGAKNIQYF
TRBD2	TRBJ2-3	TRBV7-2	-	TGTGCCAGCAGCTTAACGGGGGGGACAGATACGCAGTATTTT	CASSLTGGTDTQYF
-	TRBJ2-2	TRBV6-5	-	TGTGCCAGCAGTTACTGGCTGACCGGGGAGCTGTTTTTT	CASSYWLTGELFF
-	TRBJ2-1	TRBV19	-	TGTGCCAGTAGTATAATCGGCGCTAGCTCCTACAATGAGCAGTTCTTC	CASSIIGASSYNEQFF
TRBD1	TRBJ1-6	TRBV12-5	-	TGTGCTAGTGGTCTTCTACAGGGGGCGGTTTCACCCCTCCACTTT	CASGLLQGAVSPLHF
-	TRBJ1-1	TRBV6-5	few	TGTGCCAGCCTTAGAGGGAACACTGAAGCTTTCTTT	CASLRGNTEAFF
-	TRBJ2-7	TRBV7-8	-	TGTGCCAGCAGCTTCAAGGGGCACTCCTACGAGCAGTACTTC	CASSFKGHSYEQYF
TRBD1	TRBJ1-5	TRBV3-1/TRBV3-2	-	TGTGCCAGCAGCCTCGGGACAGGGGATCAGCCCCAGCATTTT	CASSLGTGDQPQHF
TRBD1	TRBJ1-5	TRBV23-1	-	TGCGCCAGCAGTCAATCGTGGACAGGGGGCATCAATCAGCCCCAGCATTTT	CASSQSWTGGINQPQHF
TRBD1	TRBJ1-1	TRBV3-1/TRBV3-2	-	TGTGCCAGCAGCCAAGTCGACAGGGAAACTTTCTTT	CASSQVDRETFF
-	TRBJ1-1	TRBV19	-	TGTGCCAGTAGTATCGGCTGGGGACTAAGGACTGAAGCTTTCTTT	CASSIGWGLRTEAFF
-	TRBJ1-5	TRBV5-1	-	TGCGCCAGCAGCTTGGCCCCTCTCACGGGGAATCAGCCCCAGCATTTT	CASSLAPLTGNQPQHF
-	TRBJ2-4	TRBV5-1	-	TGCGCCAGCAGCCCTCAGGGCAGTAGGGACATTCAGTACTTC	CASSPQGSRDIQYF
TRBD1	TRBJ1-5	TRBV2	-	TGTGCCAGCAGGGTGGGACAGGCCTCATCCGGCCCCCAGCATTTT	CASRVGQASSGPQHF
TRBD1	TRBJ1-6	TRBV5-6	-	TGTGCCAGCAGCTTCGGGACAGGGGGCAATTCACCCCTCCACTTT	CASSFGTGGNSPLHF
-	TRBJ1-2	TRBV6-1	-	TGTGCCAGCAGTGCCATCCGAAGACCACTTACAGGCTTAAACTATGGCTACACCTTC	CASSAIRRPLTGLNYGYTF
TRBD2	TRBJ2-5	TRBV9	-	TGTGCCAGCAGCGTCTCAACCGGGACTAGCGGGGTTCTCCAGTACTTC	CASSVSTGTSGVLQYF
-	TRBJ1-2	TRBV19	-	TGTGCCAGTAGTAGGGAAACAGGGTATGGCTACACCTTC	CASSRETGYGYTF
-	TRBJ1-5	TRBV9	-	TGTGCCAGCAGCCCTACTGGGGGGACCGGAGATCAGCCCCAGCATTTT	CASSPTGGTGDQPQHF
-	TRBJ2-3	TRBV23-1	-	TGCGCCAGCAGTCATCGCAGGGTATGGGGTACGCAGTATTTT	CASSHRRVWGTQYF
TRBD2	TRBJ2-5	TRBV27	-	TGTGCCAGCAGTTTTACTAGCGGAGTACAAGAGACCCAGTACTTC	CASSFTSGVQETQYF
-	TRBJ2-2	TRBV10-3	once	TGTGCCATCAGTCCGGCAGGGCGGAACACCGGGGAGCTGTTTTTT	CAISPAGRNTGELFF
-	TRBJ2-7	TRBV3-1/TRBV3-2	-	TGTGCCAGCAGCCAAGGGCAGGGGTGGATTTACGAGCAGTACTTC	CASSQGQGWIYEQYF
-	TRBJ1-1	TRBV11-3	-	TGTGCCAGCAGCCGGTCCCCCACTGAAGCTTTCTTT	CASSRSPTEAFF
-	TRBJ2-6	TRBV9	-	TGTGCCAGCAGCCGCGGGGACTCTGGGGCCAACGTCCTGACTTTC	CASSRGDSGANVLTF
-	TRBJ2-1	TRBV4-1	-	TGCGCCAGCAGCCAAGATCGTCATAGTAGCCAGAGCTCCTACAATGAGCAGTTCTTC	CASSQDRHSSQSSYNEQFF
TRBD1	TRBJ2-1	TRBV24-1	-	TGTGCCACCAGTGATTTTAGGGACAGGGTGAATGAGCAGTTCTTC	CATSDFRDRVNEQFF